A single sample is the source of the 11 T cell receptor beta chains below, sequenced in a study of early T cells in non-severe SARS-CoV-2 infection. TCRdb independently ran MiXCR on the 5' RACE reads; one entry per CDR3 protein. Altogether about 76,000 distinct CDR3 sequences are present, roughly 15% being singletons, with the ten largest covering around 12%. The sequencing sample was made of whole blood. All receptors come from an adult who was a healthcare worker with PCR-confirmed SARS-CoV-2 infection or an uninfected control (not recorded which).

This clonotype was observed many times. The rearrangement links TRBV27 to TRBJ1-1; D might be TRBD1 (6 bases). With 0 bases removed from V and 1 base from J, the gap between germline ends came to 9 bases. From germline, CDR1 is MNHEY and CDR2 SMNVEV (reference sequence). The CDR3 has 15 residues. The CDR3 spells CASSLSGHANTEAFF. The DNA for the CDR3 is TGTGCCAGCAGTTTATCGGGACACGCGAACACTGAAGCTTTCTTT.

CDR3 sequence (DNA): TGTGCCAGCAGGACACGGAGCGACTACGAGCAGTACTTC. This codes for CASRTRSDYEQYF. V gene TRBV6-2 or TRBV6-3 combines with J gene TRBJ2-7; no clear D gene. CDR1 is MNHEY and CDR2 is SVGEGT in the germline V gene. The CDR3 is 13 residues long. The V and J ends lost 6 bases and 3 bases respectively, with 12 bases between them.

V and J are TRBV29-1 and TRBJ1-1; D gene ambiguous. Germline V lookup: CDR1 SQVTM, CDR2 ANQGSEA. Trimming took 6 bases from V and 0 from J, leaving 14 bases between them. This CDR3 has 14 residues. The CDR3 nucleotides read TGCAGCGTGATCTTCGTGCGTTTGAACACTGAAGCTTTCTTT. Its protein is CSVIFVRLNTEAFF.

The chain carries TRBV7-9 and TRBJ1-2; D is uncertain. The CDR3 consists of 14 residues. In germline, CDR1 is SEHNR, CDR2 FQNEAQ (reference sequence). V shed 5 bases and J shed 2 bases, with 12 bases lying between them. CDR3 bases: TGTGCCAGCAGCCCCCGGGAGGGAAACTATGGCTACACCTTC. Translation gives CASSPREGNYGYTF.

This clonotype was seen a few times. V is TRBV7-9 and J is TRBJ1-5; D not certain. The CDR3 has 13 amino acids. CDR1 SEHNR and CDR2 FQNEAQ come from the germline V gene (reference sequence). V was clipped by 11 bases and J by 3 bases, with 14 bases between them. As DNA, the CDR3 is TGTGCCTGCCAGCTCAGTGTCAATCAGCCCCAGCATTTT. It codes for CACQLSVNQPQHF.

The table lists this clonotype with many counts. This chain joins TRBV2 and TRBJ2-7, with TRBD1 matching over 12 bases. With V trimmed by 4 bases and J by 2 bases, 3 bases remained unmatched. The germline V gene has CDR1 SNHLY and CDR2 FYNNEI. The CDR3 has 15 amino acids. The CDR3 loop is CASSVGQGAPYEQYF. The CDR3, as DNA: TGTGCCAGCAGTGTGGGACAGGGGGCCCCCTACGAGCAGTACTTC.

This clonotype was counted between two and nine times. This chain joins TRBV19 and TRBJ2-6, with D perhaps matching TRBD1 (6 bases). V lost 7 bases and J lost 6, with 10 bases in between. The length of the CDR3 is 13 residues. CDR1 LNHDA and CDR2 SQIVND come from the germline V gene (reference sequence). This chain's CDR3 is CASTTGLANVLTF. CDR3 bases: TGTGCCAGTACTACAGGGCTGGCCAACGTCCTGACTTTC.

V gene TRBV2 combines with J gene TRBJ2-5, with 10 nucleotides matching TRBD1. The J segment lost 5 bases and the V segment lost 2 bases, leaving 5 bases of the junction unmatched. Germline CDR1 is SNHLY and CDR2 is FYNNEI. The CDR3 totals 15 residues. The CDR3 here is CASSEKETGGETQYF. The CDR3 nucleotides are TGTGCCAGCAGTGAAAAGGAGACAGGGGGCGAGACCCAGTACTTC.

V usage is TRBV6-1 and J usage is TRBJ2-2, with 10 bases identical to TRBD2. The germline V gene has CDR1 MNHNS and CDR2 SASEGT. V lost 5 bases to trimming and J lost 3 bases; unmatched junction nucleotides: 6. The CDR3 sequence is 16 residues long. CDR3: CASSIGLAGDTGELFF. Written as DNA, the CDR3 is TGTGCCAGCAGTATCGGCCTAGCGGGAGACACCGGGGAGCTGTTTTTT.

The J gene is TRBJ2-7, the V gene TRBV3-1; possible D gene TRBD1, 6 bases. This CDR3 contains 15 residues. In germline, CDR1 is LGHDT, CDR2 YNNKEL (reference sequence). The V end was cut by 1 base, the J end by 2 bases, with 12 bases between. CDR3 nucleotide sequence: TGTGCCAGCAGCCAAGTGGGACATCCTCCCTACGAGCAGTACTTC. This sequence encodes CASSQVGHPPYEQYF.

This clonotype occurred a few times. V is TRBV20-1 and J is TRBJ1-1, with 9 bases that match TRBD1. With V trimmed by 4 bases and J by 10 bases, 16 bases remained unmatched. This CDR3 has 15 residues. The germline V gene encodes CDR1 DFQATT and CDR2 SNEGSKA (reference sequence). The CDR3 DNA reads TGCAGTGCTAAGATACCGGGACAGGGAAATCGGGCAGCTTTCTTT. It yields the protein CSAKIPGQGNRAAFF.